This T cell receptor beta chain was profiled in a study of identical twins (dated by TCRdb to 2016 to 2017). Background for the entire study: TCR alpha and beta repertoires from monozygotic twins, unrelated adults of various ages and cord blood were deep-sequenced to test whether fetal clonotypes persist. To rule out contamination, the twin experiments were replicated at different times with different library preparation protocols. Paper-wide results and their limitations: Excess twin sharing in beta out-of-frame sequences was weaker because fewer shared sequences lowered the signal-to-noise ratio. Compared with coincidental sharing between unrelated individuals, an excess of low generation-probability sequences was observed among out-of-frame TCR alpha sequences shared between twins. In monozygotic twins, out-of-frame TCR alpha sharing was systematically underestimated by recombination models, although the models agreed with sharing between unrelated individuals. Fewer insertions were carried by abundant cord blood beta clonotypes; a weaker similar trend was observed in young adult naive repertoires, while no such trend was observed in memory repertoires. Invariant T cells such as MAIT and iNKT could partly confound zero-insertion analyses, although diverse VJ usage argued against such confounding for most clonotypes. Because the same donors could not be followed over many years, the conclusions depended on cross-sectional statistical analysis.

This clonotype showed up just a few times. Its antigen remains unidentified. Qualities for individual bases were not recorded, and no much larger clone is one base off. Library preparation used 5' RACE. Sequencer: Illumina HiSeq 2000. A universal primer binding site was introduced by template switching, and a unique molecular identifier was present in the final cDNA, enabling accurate counting of TCR cDNA molecules. Specific primers in the conserved constant-segment region were used to synthesize first-strand cDNA for TCR alpha and beta chains. To control for contamination, every cDNA library was double barcoded, receiving both a SMART-Mk sample barcode and Illumina barcodes. TruSeq adapter sequences, together with Illumina sample barcodes, were added in two successive PCR steps. The Illumina HiSeq platform was used with custom primers to sequence TCR alpha and beta cDNA libraries. From the authors' description of their analysis: MiGEC was used to process raw reads and extract unique molecular identifiers, and MiXCR was used to find CDR3 positions. For each individual, recombination models were inferred using an EM algorithm with the repgenHMM and IGoR tools. Shared clonotype analysis was performed with the tcR package in R, normalizing sharing by the product of cloneset sizes. Out-of-frame nonproductive sequences were analyzed to study raw recombination free of thymic and clonal selection effects. Starting from the raw public reads, TCRdb applied fastp trimming at Q25, assembled clones with MiXCR and retained in-frame beta chains. Each CDR3 protein gets just one entry, which takes the most common genes and DNA from the rows behind it. The V and J calls and clone size are TCRdb's, not the authors'. The sample table contains roughly 290,000 distinct CDR3 sequences; only one count was recorded for roughly 10% of them. The ten largest account for 6% to 8.5% of the sample.

All donors were healthy Caucasians. Three pairs of female monozygotic twins, all aged about 18 to 30 years, were included in the twin cohort. Positive isolation kits from Invitrogen were used to isolate the CD4+ and CD8+ T cell populations. These data also featured in a second study, about yellow fever vaccine responses in identical twins. As the second publication notes: The authors reported that the T cell response to vaccination in identical twins appeared partly convergent and partly personalized. Focusing on identical twins, the study followed the T cell clones that responded to the vaccine, and did so with precision.

The material sequenced was CD8+ T cells sorted from blood. The TCR sequence derives from a young woman in good health.

The bases are TGCGCCAGCAGCCCACTTTCCTCGGGACAGGGTAACCACGAGCAGTACTTC. Translated, it gives CASSPLSSGQGNHEQYF. The rearranged chain carries TRBV4-1 and TRBJ2-7; 9 middle bases align to TRBD1. Germline trimming amounts to 4 bases on V and 5 bases on J, with 15 as the count of junction bases outside the gene matches. CDR1 and CDR2, looked up from the germline V gene, are MGHRA and YSYEKL. There are 17 amino acids in the CDR3, from cysteine to phenylalanine inclusive. Only the CDR3 DNA stays, 51 bases, in frame from base 1.